These 27 T cell receptor beta chains were sequenced from one sample in a study of T cell responses to AZD1222 COVID-19 vaccine. The method was immunoSEQ multiplex PCR; TCRdb's version includes in-frame clones alone and lacks a portion of them. Of about 130,000 clones detected, 90% to 95% appear once; the ten largest clones hold approximately 7%. Sample: peripheral blood, taken 28 days after the second AZD1222 dose. The source is an adult who received the AZD1222 COVID-19 vaccine.

This sequence joins TRBV27 and TRBJ2-7; D perhaps matches TRBD2 (5 bases). Germline CDR1 reads MNHEY; CDR2 reads SMNVEV (reference sequence). Trimming stripped 5 bases from V and 4 bases from J, with 24 bases between. The CDR3 is 17 residues long. The CDR3: CASSPYIGDLERYEQYF. In DNA, the CDR3 is TGTGCCAGCAGTCCCTACATCGGGGATCTTGAGAGGTACGAGCAGTACTTC.

V and J are TRBV11-3 and TRBJ1-2; D call uncertain. The ends were cut back, 5 bases at V and 7 bases at J, with 17 bases in the middle. The germline CDR1 and CDR2 sequences are SGHNT and YENEEA. The CDR3 consists of 14 residues. CDR3 protein: CASSPSQFIGGYTF. As DNA, the CDR3 is TGTGCCAGCAGCCCCTCCCAATTCATCGGTGGCTACACCTTC.

The V and J genes are TRBV7-2 and TRBJ2-1; D may be TRBD2 (6 bases). Germline CDR1 is SGHTA and CDR2 is FQGNSA. The CDR3 is 15 amino acids. V lost 2 bases, J lost 4 bases, and 12 bases lay in between. In nucleotides, the CDR3 is TGTGCCAGCAGCTTACGGGACTGGGCTTACAATGAGCAGTTCTTC. It yields the protein CASSLRDWAYNEQFF.

This clone came up once. The J gene is TRBJ1-2, the V gene TRBV27; D unresolved. CDR3 length: 14 amino acids. With 8 bases removed from V and 0 bases from J, the gap between germline ends came to 13 bases. CDR1 MNHEY and CDR2 SMNVEV come from the germline V gene (reference sequence). The CDR3 nucleotides read TGTGCCAGCGGCAGACCGAATTCTAACTATGGCTACACCTTC. Encoded protein: CASGRPNSNYGYTF.

The gene calls are TRBV7-3 and TRBJ2-5; 9 nucleotides align to TRBD2. This CDR3 has 15 residues. CDR1 and CDR2 from the germline V gene are SGHTA and FQGTGA. J lost 2 bases, V lost 5 bases, and 6 bases had no gene match. The CDR3 reads CASSPSGGQQETQYF. The CDR3 DNA reads TGTGCCAGCAGCCCCAGCGGGGGGCAACAAGAGACCCAGTACTTC.

The genes are TRBV18 and TRBJ1-3, with D perhaps TRBD1 (5 bases). With 5 bases removed from V and 1 base from J, the gap between germline ends came to 15 bases. The CDR3 loop spans 16 amino acids. CDR1 and CDR2 from the germline V gene are KGHSH and LQKENI. As DNA, the CDR3 is TGTGCCAGCTCAGTGAGCTCCCAGGGATCTGGAAACACCATATATTTT. It encodes CASSVSSQGSGNTIYF.

This clone was picked up one time. V is TRBV7-6 and J is TRBJ1-4; D gene ambiguous. Germline V gene data show CDR1 as SGHVS and CDR2 as FNYEAQ. The V end was cut by 1 base, the J end by 6 bases, with 24 bases between. The CDR3 is 19 residues long. The CDR3 nucleotides are TGTGCCAGCAGCTTAGATTCAGGTTTCCCCTCCGTAAGGGATGAAAAACTGTTTTTT. It is translated as CASSLDSGFPSVRDEKLFF.

A single count supports this clone. The J gene is TRBJ2-3, the V gene TRBV9, with D possibly called TRBD1 or TRBD2 (5 bases each). V lost 4 bases and J 2 bases, leaving 11 bases between the germline ends. Per the germline V gene, CDR1 is SGDLS and CDR2 is YYNGEE. The CDR3 runs to 14 residues. This CDR3 reads CASSPGTPTDTQYF. The CDR3 DNA follows: TGTGCCAGCAGCCCGGGGACCCCCACAGATACGCAGTATTTT.

J is TRBJ1-4 and V is TRBV3-1 (or the pseudogene TRBV3-2); D remains unclear. In germline, CDR1 is LGHDT, CDR2 YNNKEL (reference sequence). The CDR3 contains 18 residues. Trimming took 0 bases from V and 2 from J, leaving 16 bases between them. CDR3 coding DNA: TGTGCCAGCAGCCAAGATCGGGCGGGAGGTAGTACTAATGAAAAACTGTTTTTT. It codes for CASSQDRAGGSTNEKLFF.

The chain couples TRBV12-3 or TRBV12-4 to TRBJ1-5; tentative D call: TRBD1 (5 bases). V was cut by 4 bases and J by 9 bases, with 10 bases left in between. The CDR3 length is 12 residues. This CDR3 is CASSSPGGPQHF. CDR3 nucleotides: TGTGCCAGCAGTTCCCCGGGGGGGCCCCAGCATTTT.

As DNA, the CDR3 is TGTGCCAGCAGCAGTACAGGGGGATCCTACGAGCAGTACTTC. It translates to CASSSTGGSYEQYF. This chain joins TRBV7-2 and TRBJ2-7, with 8 bases fitting TRBD1. After removal of 5 bases from V and 1 base from J, the junction contained 4 bases not matched to a gene. The CDR3 covers 14 residues. Germline lookup yields CDR1 SGHTA and CDR2 FQGNSA.

The chain joins TRBV14 to TRBJ1-6; D is perhaps TRBD1 (5 bases). The CDR3 runs to 15 residues. Trimming took off 4 bases at V and 8 bases at J, with 15 bases between the two ends. In germline, CDR1 is SGHDN, CDR2 FVKESK. The CDR3 loop is CASSLRQPSYSPLHF. CDR3 coding DNA: TGTGCCAGCAGCCTGCGACAGCCAAGTTATTCACCCCTCCACTTT.

This rearrangement joins TRBV10-3 to TRBJ2-1, with TRBD2 as a possible D gene (5 bases). CDR1 and CDR2 (germline): ENHRY, SYGVKD. V was trimmed by 4 bases and J by 5 bases, leaving 12 bases between them. The CDR3 totals 14 residues. In DNA form, the CDR3 reads TGTGCCATCAGTGCCGGCGGGTACGACAATGAGCAGTTCTTC. This translates into CAISAGGYDNEQFF.

The table lists this clone with a count of one. The chain links TRBV24-1 to TRBJ2-5, with no clear D. The CDR3 is 15 residues long. Trimming removed 6 bases at V and 1 base at J, with 14 bases between. The germline V gene has CDR1 KGHDR and CDR2 SFDVKD. CDR3 nucleotides: TGTGCCACCAGTTCAGGTGTTGGGGTCCAAGAGACCCAGTACTTC. Translating gives CATSSGVGVQETQYF.

This clone was seen just once. This chain links TRBV5-1 with TRBJ1-2; TRBD1 is a possible D gene (6 bases). The CDR3 spans 17 residues. Germline V gives CDR1 SGHRS, CDR2 YFSETQ. V lost 4 bases and J 0 bases, leaving 19 bases between the germline ends. The CDR3 nucleotides are TGCGCCAGCAGCCCCTACCTCGGACAGCTTTCTAACTATGGCTACACCTTC. This sequence encodes CASSPYLGQLSNYGYTF.

This rearrangement joins TRBV11-2 to TRBJ2-1; D unresolved. Trimming removed 0 bases from V and 1 base from J, with 7 bases in between. From germline, CDR1 is SGHAT and CDR2 FQNNGV. The CDR3 has 15 amino acids. CDR3 sequence: CASSLDGASYNEQFF. The DNA of the CDR3 is TGTGCCAGCAGCTTAGACGGAGCATCCTACAATGAGCAGTTCTTC.

The chain combines TRBV2 with TRBJ1-2, with D uncertain. The germline V and J ends were trimmed by 6 bases and 3 bases, with 17 bases remaining between them. This CDR3 has 15 residues. Germline V lookup: CDR1 SNHLY, CDR2 FYNNEI. CDR3 DNA sequence: TGTGCCAGCAGAGAACAGCCGCTCCCCTACTATGGCTACACCTTC. Its translation: CASREQPLPYYGYTF.

V usage is TRBV2 and J usage is TRBJ1-2; D ambiguous. Germline V gives CDR1 SNHLY, CDR2 FYNNEI. Trimming took 7 bases from V and 5 from J, leaving 11 bases between them. The length of the CDR3 is 12 residues. CDR3 nucleotide sequence: TGTGCCAGCACAGAAGATCCTTATGGCTACACCTTC. Its translation: CASTEDPYGYTF.

V is TRBV15 and J is TRBJ2-2; D not resolved. Trimming took off 1 base at V and 5 bases at J, with 14 bases between the two ends. The CDR3 is 16 residues long. From germline, CDR1 is LNHNV and CDR2 YYDKDF (reference sequence). CDR3 sequence reads: CATSRVYGRQTGELFF. DNA of the CDR3: TGTGCCACCAGCAGAGTTTACGGACGTCAGACCGGGGAGCTGTTTTTT.

The chain recombines TRBV5-1 with TRBJ1-1; no firm D call. V was trimmed by 1 base and J by 2 bases, leaving 9 bases between them. Germline V CDR1 and CDR2: SGHRS, YFSETQ. The CDR3 spans 14 residues. The CDR3 protein is CASSLMVQNTEAFF. The CDR3 bases are TGCGCCAGCAGCTTGATGGTCCAAAACACTGAAGCTTTCTTT.

This chain connects TRBV11-2 to TRBJ2-1; unclear D gene. This CDR3 comprises 16 residues. With 3 bases removed from V and 2 bases from J, the gap between germline ends came to 14 bases. CDR1 and CDR2 (germline): SGHAT, FQNNGV. CDR3 amino acids: CASSFTGPAPYNEQFF. The CDR3 nucleotides are TGTGCCAGCAGCTTCACCGGGCCTGCACCCTACAATGAGCAGTTCTTC. The full variable domain, rest sourced from reference TRBV11-2 and TRBJ2-1, is EAGVAQSPRYKIIEKRQSVAFWCNPISGHATLYWYQQILGQGPKLLIQFQNNGVVDDSQLPKDRFSAERLKGVDSTLKIQPAKLEDSAVYLCASSFTGPAPYNEQFFGPGTRLTVL.

The rearrangement joins TRBV6-2 or TRBV6-3 to TRBJ1-2; D not resolved. The V and J ends lost 6 bases and 4 bases respectively, with 24 bases between them. This CDR3 comprises 17 residues. Looked up from germline, CDR1 is MNHEY and CDR2 is SVGEGT. CDR3 region: CASSFRTPVLTAYGYTF. DNA of the CDR3: TGTGCCAGCAGCTTCAGGACCCCAGTCCTCACCGCCTATGGCTACACCTTC.

The chain links TRBV12-3 or TRBV12-4 to TRBJ2-3; D is possibly TRBD2 (6 bases). The CDR3 runs 13 residues. The V end was cut by 3 bases, the J end by 6 bases, with 10 bases between. In DNA form, the CDR3 reads TGTGCCAGCAGTTTCGCGGGGCCGGATACGCAGTATTTT. Amino acids: CASSFAGPDTQYF.

The genes are TRBV27 and TRBJ2-5, with 8 bases that match TRBD2. Germline assignment: CDR1 MNHEY and CDR2 SMNVEV (reference sequence). This CDR3 spans 15 amino acids. The J segment lost 5 bases and the V segment lost 2 bases, leaving 7 bases of the junction unmatched. The CDR3 is CASSLTGGGGETQYF. The CDR3 nucleotides are TGTGCCAGCAGTTTAACCGGGGGGGGTGGGGAGACCCAGTACTTC.

The V call is TRBV7-2, the J call TRBJ1-1, with D possibly being TRBD1 (6 bases). CDR3 size: 14 residues. Trimming left V 5 bases short and J 0 bases short, with 10 bases between. Germline V gene lookup returns CDR1 SGHTA and CDR2 FQGNSA. The CDR3 loop reads CASSLGHLNTEAFF. The CDR3 DNA reads TGTGCCAGCAGCCTGGGACACCTGAACACTGAAGCTTTCTTT.

The chain has TRBV12-3 or TRBV12-4 and TRBJ2-7, with D unresolved. The V end was cut by 2 bases, the J end by 6 bases, with 5 bases between. The CDR3 runs to 11 residues. The CDR3 sequence is CASSLIGEQYF. Here the CDR3 DNA reads TGTGCCAGCAGTTTAATAGGCGAGCAGTACTTC.

This chain connects TRBV27 to TRBJ2-2, with TRBD2 as a possible D gene (5 bases). The CDR3 is 16 residues long. Looked up from germline, CDR1 is MNHEY and CDR2 is SMNVEV (reference sequence). V was cut by 3 bases and J by 4 bases, with 15 bases left in between. CDR3 sequence: CASSFMRVLGTGELFF. In nucleotides, the CDR3 is TGTGCCAGCAGTTTTATGCGGGTGCTTGGCACCGGGGAGCTGTTTTTT.